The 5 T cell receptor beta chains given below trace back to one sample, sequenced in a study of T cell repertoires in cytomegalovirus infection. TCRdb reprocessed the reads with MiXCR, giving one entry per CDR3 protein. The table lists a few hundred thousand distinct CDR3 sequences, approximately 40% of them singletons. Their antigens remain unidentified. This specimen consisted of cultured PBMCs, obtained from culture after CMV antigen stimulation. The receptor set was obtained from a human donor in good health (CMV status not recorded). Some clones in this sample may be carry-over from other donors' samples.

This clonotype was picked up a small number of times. CDR3: CASSLRGFNSPLHF. CDR3 bases: TGTGCCAGCAGCTTGCGGGGGTTCAATTCACCCCTCCACTTT. The V and J genes are TRBV7-8 and TRBJ1-6; tentatively, D is TRBD1 (5 bases). V was clipped by 3 bases and J by 7 bases, with 10 bases between them. The length of the CDR3 is 14 residues. CDR1 SGHVS and CDR2 FQNEAQ come from the germline V gene.

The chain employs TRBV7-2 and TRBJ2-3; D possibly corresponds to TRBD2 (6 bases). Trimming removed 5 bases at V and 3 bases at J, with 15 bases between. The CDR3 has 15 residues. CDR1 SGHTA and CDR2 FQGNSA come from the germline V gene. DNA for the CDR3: TGTGCCAGCAGCCACCTCTTTAGCGGTACAGATACGCAGTATTTT. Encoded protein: CASSHLFSGTDTQYF.

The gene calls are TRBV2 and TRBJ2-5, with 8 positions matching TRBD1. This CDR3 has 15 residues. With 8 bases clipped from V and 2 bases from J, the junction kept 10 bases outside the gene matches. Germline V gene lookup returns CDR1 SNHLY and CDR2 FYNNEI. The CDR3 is CASRMGQVQQETQYF. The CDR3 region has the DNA TGTGCCAGCCGCATGGGACAGGTGCAACAAGAGACCCAGTACTTC.

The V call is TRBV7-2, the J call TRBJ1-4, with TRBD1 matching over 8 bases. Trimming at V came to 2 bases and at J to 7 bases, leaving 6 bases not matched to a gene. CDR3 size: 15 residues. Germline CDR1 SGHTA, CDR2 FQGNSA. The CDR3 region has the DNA TGTGCCAGCAGCTTATCAGGGGGCTGGAGTGAAAAACTGTTTTTT. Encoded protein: CASSLSGGWSEKLFF.

The CDR3 spells CASSPDTGGLTGELFF. In DNA form, the CDR3 reads TGTGCCAGCAGCCCAGATACGGGGGGCTTAACCGGGGAGCTGTTTTTT. This chain links TRBV11-3 with TRBJ2-2; D may be TRBD2 (7 bases). This CDR3 has 16 amino acids. V lost 5 bases and J 5 bases, leaving 18 bases between the germline ends. Germline V gives CDR1 SGHNT, CDR2 YENEEA.